Presented here are 3 T cell receptor beta chains from one specimen sequenced in a study of T cell repertoires in ileal Crohn's disease. Assay: immunoSEQ multiplex PCR; the TCRdb copy retains only in-frame clones and omits some. The sample includes approximately 7,400 clones, 85% to 95% seen only once; the top ten take roughly 1.6%. Sample: ileal tissue. These receptors were taken from an adult with Crohn's disease.

The chain is built from TRBV4-2 and TRBJ2-7; the match to TRBD1 covers 9 bases. Germline trimming cut 2 bases from V and 0 bases from J; bases unmatched to any gene: 8. The CDR3 has 17 residues. From germline, CDR1 is LGHNA and CDR2 YNFKEQ. CDR3 protein: CASSQPGQGLVSYEQYF. The DNA for the CDR3 is TGTGCCAGCAGCCAACCGGGACAGGGATTAGTCTCCTACGAGCAGTACTTC.

The V call is TRBV7-8, the J call TRBJ2-7; 9 bases are shared with TRBD1. Trimming cost V 3 bases and J 2 bases; bases outside gene matches: 2. There are 14 residues in the CDR3. CDR1 and CDR2 (germline): SGHVS, FQNEAQ. As DNA, the CDR3 is TGTGCCAGCAGCTTCCGGACAGGGGCCTACGAGCAGTACTTC. It is translated as CASSFRTGAYEQYF.

V gene TRBV4-2 combines with J gene TRBJ2-1; possible D gene TRBD2, 5 bases. This CDR3 comprises 13 residues. Germline V lookup: CDR1 LGHNA, CDR2 YNFKEQ. Trimming cost V 6 bases and J 4 bases, with 10 bases left between them. The CDR3 DNA sequence: TGTGCCAGCAGTAACGGGGTATACAATGAGCAGTTCTTC. Protein product: CASSNGVYNEQFF.